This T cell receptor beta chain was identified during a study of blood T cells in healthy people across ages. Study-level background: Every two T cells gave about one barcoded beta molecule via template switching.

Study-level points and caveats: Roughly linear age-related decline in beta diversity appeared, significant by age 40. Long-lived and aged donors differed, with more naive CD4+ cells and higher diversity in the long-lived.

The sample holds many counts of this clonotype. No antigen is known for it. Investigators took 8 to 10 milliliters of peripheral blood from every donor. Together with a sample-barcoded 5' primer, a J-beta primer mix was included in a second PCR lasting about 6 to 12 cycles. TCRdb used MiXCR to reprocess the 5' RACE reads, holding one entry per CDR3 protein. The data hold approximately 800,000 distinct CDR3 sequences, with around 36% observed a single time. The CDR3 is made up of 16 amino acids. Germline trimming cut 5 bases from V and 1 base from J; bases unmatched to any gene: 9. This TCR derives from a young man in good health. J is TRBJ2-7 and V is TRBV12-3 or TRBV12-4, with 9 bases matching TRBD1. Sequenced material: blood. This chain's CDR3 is CASSAGQGRKSYEQYF. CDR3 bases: TGTGCCAGCAGTGCGGGACAGGGTCGTAAGTCCTACGAGCAGTACTTC.